This entry features one TCR beta chain sequence. Trimming shortened V by 1 base and J by 7 bases, and 15 bases separated the two germline ends. The CDR3 runs to 14 residues. Germline-derived CDR1 and CDR2 are GTSNPN and SVGIG (reference sequence). This sample stems from a study of OX40 agonist ivuxolimab in advanced cancers. Study overall: Clinicians treated patients with ivuxolimab, an agonistic anti-OX40 (CD134) antibody. While on treatment, patients had intravenous ivuxolimab at 0.01 to 10 mg/kg every 2 weeks. Those enrolled were approximately 78% male, with a mean age of about 66 years and ages from 23 to 79.

The protocol was immunoSEQ multiplex PCR, while the TCRdb copy is restricted to in-frame clones and leaves out a portion. The table records about 85,000 clones, approximately 83% of them present only once. The starting material was CD4+ or CD8+ T cells sorted from blood, obtained in a trial of the OX40 agonist ivuxolimab. V usage is TRBV30 and J usage is TRBJ2-3, with a possible D match to TRBD1 (6 bases). This clonotype was obtained from an adult with an advanced solid tumor such as melanoma, head and neck, liver or kidney cancer. The CDR3 sequence is CAWSAPWDIYTQYF. The DNA of the CDR3 is TGTGCCTGGAGTGCACCATGGGACATCTATACGCAGTATTTT.